This note documents a single TCR beta chain sequence. The CDR3 runs to 14 residues. The germline V gene encodes CDR1 LGHDT and CDR2 YNNKEL (reference sequence). V shed 4 bases and J 6 bases; nucleotides not matched to a gene: 6. The sample is drawn from a study of CD8 T cells in Susac syndrome. Roughly 0.5 to 1 ug RNA was reverse transcribed with random hexamers. Amplification of TCR beta CDR3 used immunoSEQ multiplex PCR across 54 Vbeta and 13 Jbeta. TCRdb recomputed calls from the immunoSEQ multiplex PCR reads with MiXCR, one row per CDR3 protein. The repertoire has roughly 140,000 distinct CDR3 sequences, 95% to 96% of them found once; the top ten carry 0.14% to 0.15%.

The chain employs TRBV3-1 and TRBJ2-3, with 8 bases matching TRBD1. The clonotype comes from a human donor with multiple sclerosis. The sequencing input was CD8+ T cells from PBMCs. CDR3 sequence: CASSLDRGPDTQYF. The CDR3 nucleotides read TGTGCCAGCAGCCTCGACAGGGGTCCGGATACGCAGTATTTT.